A single sample gave rise to the 21 T cell receptor beta chains below, sequenced in a study of blood T cells in healthy people across ages. Primers used in a second PCR of roughly 6 to 12 cycles were a sample-barcoded 5' primer and a J-beta primer mix. One entry per CDR3 protein, called by TCRdb with MiXCR from the 5' RACE reads. The sample has about 800,000 distinct CDR3 sequences; roughly 25% are singletons. These data were also reused for a study on T cells of mothers and their children.

The sequenced sample consisted of blood. The receptors originated from a boy between 10 and 17 years old in good health.

V and J are TRBV18 and TRBJ2-5, with no clear D. The DNA end lines up better with TRBJ2-1; the J call may be wrong. CDR1 and CDR2 from the germline V gene are KGHSH and LQKENI. This CDR3 is built from 12 residues. The CDR3: CASSPPQNEQFF. In DNA form, the CDR3 reads TGTGCCAGCTCACCACCGCAGAATGAGCAGTTCTTC.

This clonotype was detected a few times. V is TRBV4-3 and J is TRBJ2-5; D unresolved. This CDR3 is 14 amino acids long. The germline V gene encodes CDR1 LGHNA and CDR2 YSLEER. V shed 1 base and J shed 3 bases, with 9 bases lying between them. The CDR3 coding sequence is TGCGCCAGCAGCCAAGGGAACCGAGAAGAGACCCAGTACTTC. Protein: CASSQGNREETQYF.

CDR3 region: CASSLGGRRAGELFF. CDR3 bases: TGCGCCAGCAGCTTGGGAGGCCGGCGGGCCGGGGAGCTGTTTTTT. This rearrangement joins TRBV5-1 to TRBJ2-2; weak D call: TRBD2 (5 bases). The length of the CDR3 is 15 residues. In germline, CDR1 is SGHRS, CDR2 YFSETQ. V lost 0 bases and J 6 bases, leaving 12 bases between the germline ends.

The chain combines TRBV29-1 with TRBJ2-7, with 10 bases aligning to TRBD2. CDR1 is SQVTM and CDR2 is ANQGSEA in the germline V gene. The ends lost 5 bases at V and 1 base at J; junction bases unmatched: 2. The CDR3 covers 13 residues. CDR3 DNA sequence: TGCAGCGTTCGAGCGGGAGGGTCCTACGAGCAGTACTTC. Its translation is CSVRAGGSYEQYF.

This clonotype has a count of ten or more. The V and J genes are TRBV28 and TRBJ2-7, with 7 bases fitting TRBD2. The CDR3 consists of 14 residues. Trimming cost V 2 bases and J 3 bases; bases outside gene matches: 4. In germline, CDR1 is MDHEN, CDR2 SYDVKM. CDR3 bases: TGTGCCAGCAGTTTACGGGGAGGGAACTACGAGCAGTACTTC. The encoded protein is CASSLRGGNYEQYF.

The rearrangement links TRBV4-3 to TRBJ1-3; D is ambiguous. CDR1 is LGHNA, CDR2 YSLEER, per germline. The CDR3 runs to 15 residues. V was trimmed by 0 bases and J by 0 bases, leaving 6 bases between them. The CDR3 coding sequence is TGCGCCAGCAGCCAAGATCGTTACTCTGGAAACACCATATATTTT. Its translation is CASSQDRYSGNTIYF.

J is TRBJ1-5 and V is TRBV15, with no clear D. The germline CDR1 and CDR2 sequences are LNHNV and YYDKDF (reference sequence). V was trimmed by 0 bases and J by 9 bases, leaving 15 bases between them. The CDR3 runs 15 residues. The CDR3 DNA reads TGTGCCACCAGCAGAGATAGGGCAGAGGGAAGGCCCCAGCATTTT. It translates to CATSRDRAEGRPQHF.

The V gene is TRBV7-2, the J gene TRBJ2-5; D gene uncertain. The ends were cut back, 1 base at V and 4 bases at J, with 13 bases in the middle. Germline CDR1 SGHTA, CDR2 FQGNSA. This CDR3 has 15 amino acids. The CDR3 bases are TGTGCCAGCAGCTTAGACGGTTTACTCTCAGAGACCCAGTACTTC. Its protein is CASSLDGLLSETQYF. Full variable domain (missing parts from reference TRBV7-2 and TRBJ2-5): GAGVSQSPSNKVTEKGKDVELRCDPISGHTALYWYRQSLGQGLEFLIYFQGNSAPDKSGLPSDRFSAERTGGSVSTLTIQRTQQEDSAVYLCASSLDGLLSETQYFGPGTRLLVL.

The CDR3 DNA is TGTGCCAGCAGCTTTAGCGGGGGAGTGGAGACCCAGTACTTC. Protein product: CASSFSGGVETQYF. J is TRBJ2-5 and V is TRBV7-6; TRBD2 matches at 9 bases. Germline-derived CDR1 and CDR2 are SGHVS and FNYEAQ. Germline trimming cut 3 bases from V and 5 bases from J; bases unmatched to any gene: 4. This CDR3 comprises 14 residues.

The chain has TRBV14 and TRBJ2-7, with D tentatively TRBD1 or TRBD2 (5 bases each). This CDR3 comprises 14 residues. The V gene lost 4 bases and the J gene lost 3 bases, with 13 bases spanning the gap. Looked up from germline, CDR1 is SGHDN and CDR2 is FVKESK. This CDR3 is CASSPLGRNYEQYF. For the CDR3, the DNA is TGTGCCAGCAGCCCTCTGGGACGCAACTACGAGCAGTACTTC.

This chain links TRBV5-1 with TRBJ2-5; D may be TRBD1 (5 bases). The last part of the DNA fits TRBJ2-7 better; the J call may be wrong. Germline CDR1 SGHRS, CDR2 YFSETQ. The CDR3 is 15 residues long. CDR3 sequence: CASSLGWGTDYEQYF. The CDR3 DNA reads TGCGCCAGCAGCTTGGGGTGGGGCACCGACTACGAGCAGTACTTC.

This chain joins TRBV4-3 and TRBJ1-6; perhaps TRBD1 as D (6 bases). The V gene's germline CDR1 is LGHNA and CDR2 YSLEER. The V gene lost 3 bases and the J gene lost 17 bases, with 17 bases spanning the gap. This CDR3 comprises 13 residues. The CDR3 sequence is CASSQDPTGLIHF. The CDR3 DNA sequence: TGCGCCAGCAGCCAGGACCCTACAGGGTTAATCCACTTT.

This clonotype was detected only a few times. The CDR3 loop reads CASSKNRGREKLFF. The CDR3 DNA reads TGTGCCAGCAGTAAAAACAGGGGAAGAGAAAAACTGTTTTTT. The rearrangement links TRBV7-2 to TRBJ1-4; 7 bases are shared with TRBD1. The germline V gene encodes CDR1 SGHTA and CDR2 FQGNSA. The length of the CDR3 is 14 residues. The J segment lost 8 bases and the V segment lost 6 bases, leaving 9 bases of the junction unmatched.

This clonotype was picked up many times. J is TRBJ1-3 and V is TRBV7-9; D unresolved. This CDR3 contains 17 residues. V was pared by 8 bases and J by 0 bases, with 20 bases between. CDR1 is SEHNR, CDR2 FQNEAQ, per germline (reference sequence). The DNA for the CDR3 is TGTGCCAGCGATCGGTTAGGAAGGGAAATCTCTGGAAACACCATATATTTT. It translates to CASDRLGREISGNTIYF.

This clonotype was found a few times. The rearrangement uses TRBV4-2 and TRBJ2-1, with 8 bases lining up with TRBD2. Germline lookup yields CDR1 LGHNA and CDR2 YNFKEQ. The CDR3 has 17 residues. The V segment lost 0 bases and the J segment 3 bases; nucleotides outside the gene matches: 7. CDR3 amino acids: CASSQDPGLGGYNEQFF. The CDR3 nucleotides read TGTGCCAGCAGCCAAGATCCGGGACTAGGAGGCTACAATGAGCAGTTCTTC.

J is TRBJ2-2 and V is TRBV10-3; D tentatively reads TRBD1 or TRBD2 (5 bases each). Germline V gene lookup returns CDR1 ENHRY and CDR2 SYGVKD. Trimming removed 10 bases from V and 0 bases from J, with 15 bases in between. This CDR3 spans 15 amino acids. The CDR3 loop reads CATRPGPTNTGELFF. DNA of the CDR3: TGTGCCACTAGACCGGGACCGACGAACACCGGGGAGCTGTTTTTT.

The chain joins TRBV9 to TRBJ2-3, with 11 bases aligning to TRBD1. With 4 bases clipped from V and 5 bases from J, the junction kept 6 bases outside the gene matches. This CDR3 contains 15 residues. The germline V gene encodes CDR1 SGDLS and CDR2 YYNGEE. CDR3: CASSWTGGFQDTQYF. CDR3 DNA sequence: TGTGCCAGCAGCTGGACAGGGGGCTTCCAAGATACGCAGTATTTT.

V usage is TRBV7-2 and J usage is TRBJ2-3; D is unclear. Trimming left V 5 bases short and J 4 bases short, with 4 bases between. Germline V gene lookup returns CDR1 SGHTA and CDR2 FQGNSA. The CDR3 is made up of 11 amino acids. The DNA of the CDR3 is TGTGCCAGCAGCGGTCCAGATACGCAGTATTTT. Its translation is CASSGPDTQYF.

This clonotype came up many times. CDR3 amino acids: CATSRDPTQPQHF. The CDR3 coding sequence is TGTGCCACCAGCAGAGATCCCACTCAGCCCCAGCATTTT. The V call is TRBV15, the J call TRBJ1-5; no firm D call. Germline V gene data show CDR1 as LNHNV and CDR2 as YYDKDF (reference sequence). The CDR3 has 13 amino acids. V was cut by 0 bases and J by 6 bases, with 6 bases left in between.

The gene calls are TRBV14 and TRBJ2-1; TRBD2 agrees at 7 bases. The length of the CDR3 is 17 residues. The germline gives CDR1 SGHDN, CDR2 FVKESK. Germline trimming cut 0 bases from V and 3 bases from J; bases unmatched to any gene: 8. DNA of the CDR3: TGTGCCAGCAGCCAAGATCACGAGGCTAGCGGCTACAATGAGCAGTTCTTC. Protein: CASSQDHEASGYNEQFF. Full variable domain (remainder filled in from reference TRBV14 and TRBJ2-1): EAGVTQFPSHSVIEKGQTVTLRCDPISGHDNLYWYRRVMGKEIKFLLHFVKESKQDESGMPNNRFLAERTGGTYSTLKVQPAELEDSGVYFCASSQDHEASGYNEQFFGPGTRLTVL.

The chain has TRBV6-2 or TRBV6-3 and TRBJ1-5; D gene unclear. This CDR3 has 12 residues. V was clipped by 2 bases and J by 6 bases, with 5 bases between them. Germline V CDR1 and CDR2: MNHEY, SVGEGT. The CDR3 region is CASSYVAQPQHF. The DNA of the CDR3 is TGTGCCAGCAGTTACGTGGCTCAGCCCCAGCATTTT.